This TCR beta chain was sequenced during a study of quantifying T cell responses using KT2 cells. Across the study: cDNA was made from DNase-treated RNA using alpha and beta constant primers.

Each cDNA got a UMI-containing oligo ligated at its 3' end. First-round PCR used around 4 cycles and beta primers RC1.1 and RC1.2 covering TRBC1 and TRBC2. MiXCR, applied by TCRdb to the UMI-ligation and nested PCR reads, yields one record per CDR3 protein. The data show around 44,000 distinct CDR3 sequences, more than 15% seen once. This CDR3 is 15 amino acids long. The V gene lost 2 bases and the J gene lost 6 bases, with 16 bases spanning the gap. Germline CDR1 MNHNY, CDR2 SVGAGI (reference sequence). The sample consisted of PBMCs spiked with cells of the T cell clone KT2. The chain is built from TRBV6-6 and TRBJ1-2, with D possibly matching TRBD1 (6 bases). This TCR derives from a human donor. CDR3 amino acids: CASSYSRPGEDGYTF. The DNA for the CDR3 is TGTGCCAGCAGTTACAGTAGGCCAGGGGAAGATGGCTACACCTTC.